Listed here is a single T cell receptor (beta chain). Profiled with immunoSEQ multiplex PCR; TCRdb holds only in-frame clones, not every one. Of 200,000 to 300,000 clones in the sample, 86% were seen once. These data are taken from a study of blood T cell repertoires in COVID-19. Germline-derived CDR1 and CDR2 are LGHNA and YNFKEQ. CDR3 size: 16 residues. Trimming removed 1 base from V and 3 bases from J, with 15 bases in between. The chain combines TRBV4-2 with TRBJ1-1, with D uncertain. Sequenced input: peripheral blood. This clonotype originated in a woman in her twenties or thirties who had recovered from COVID-19. The CDR3 nucleotides read TGTGCCAGCAGCCAAGGACCGGGGAGGTTTGACACTGAAGCTTTCTTT. Amino acids: CASSQGPGRFDTEAFF.